This TCR beta chain emerged from a study of cytomegalovirus exposure and HLA in healthy donors. As for the study in general: Clustering assigned 81% of the approximately 430 genotyped donors to the Caucasian-associated ancestry cluster. Study outcomes and limitations: Cytomegalovirus association was assigned to 170 or so TCR beta chains. Sequencing likely caused a cluster of highly shared sequence variants.

The PCR employed 60 Vbeta primers together with 13 Jbeta primers. TCRdb keeps only in-frame clones here, not all; method: immunoSEQ multiplex PCR. Of under 150,000 clones in the sample, 70% to 80% were seen once. The CDR3 loop spans 14 amino acids. Trimming pared 5 bases from V and 2 bases from J, leaving 10 bases between. Germline lookup yields CDR1 LNHNV and CDR2 YYDKDF (reference sequence). Comments on this clone: Its target is unknown.

This chain joins TRBV15 and TRBJ1-5, with TRBD1 as a possible D gene (6 bases). The sample consisted of PBMCs. The TCR comes from a female donor in good health and CMV-seronegative. The CDR3: CATSRRQGNQPQHF. DNA for the CDR3: TGTGCCACCAGCCGCCGACAGGGCAATCAGCCCCAGCATTTT. Using reference TRBV15 and TRBJ1-5 for the parts outside the CDR3, the full variable domain is DAMVIQNPRYQVTQFGKPVTLSCSQTLNHNVMYWYQQKSSQAPKLLFHYYDKDFNNEADTPDNFQSRRPNTSFCFLDIRSPGLGDTAMYLCATSRRQGNQPQHFGDGTRLSIL.